This T cell receptor (beta chain) derives from a study of cytomegalovirus exposure and HLA in healthy donors. PCR primers comprised 60 Vbeta and 13 Jbeta primers. Assay: immunoSEQ multiplex PCR; the TCRdb copy retains only in-frame clones and omits some. The table records 110,000 or so clones, 75% to 85% of them present only once. The CDR3 extends over 15 amino acids. Germline CDR1 is SGHAT and CDR2 is FQNNGV. With 3 bases clipped from V and 6 bases from J, the junction kept 6 bases outside the gene matches. This TCR was sampled from a man aged 40-49 years in good health and CMV-seronegative. This rearrangement joins TRBV11-2 to TRBJ1-4, with 8 bases lining up with TRBD1. The sequenced material came from PBMCs. CDR3 sequence reads: CASSFVLQGDEKLFF. In DNA, the CDR3 is TGTGCCAGCAGCTTCGTTCTACAGGGGGATGAAAAACTGTTTTTT.